Here is one TCR beta chain with its context. Its antigen is as yet unknown. Averaging around 110 mL, one heparinised blood draw was given by each donor. Sorting based on CD45RO/CCR7/CD25/CD127/CD95/CD27 separated CD4+ naive, central memory, regulatory and stem cell-like memory cells. All of the sorted populations showed purity greater than 95%. These data are taken from a study of beta chain features in type 1 diabetes. CDR1 SQVTM and CDR2 ANQGSEA come from the germline V gene. The ends lost 6 bases at V and 0 bases at J; junction bases unmatched: 4. The CDR3 loop spans 16 amino acids. Expressed TCRB transcripts were sequenced after all isolated RNA was converted to cDNA. Using immunoSEQ multiplex PCR, the repertoire was profiled, and TCRdb retains in-frame clones only, with some absent. The sample carries about 260,000 clones, roughly 22% recorded once. Notes on the study in general: There was a moderate but significant shortening of TCRB CDR3s in all four CD4+ subsets of Type 1 diabetes patients.

This TCR was recovered from a woman between 35 and 50 years old with type 1 diabetes. Source material: naive CD4+ T cells from blood. V and J are TRBV29-1 and TRBJ2-2, with 13 bases identical to TRBD2. The CDR3 is CSVSTSGGPNTGELFF. The CDR3 nucleotides read TGCAGCGTATCGACTAGCGGGGGGCCGAACACCGGGGAGCTGTTTTTT.